This passage covers 7 T cell receptor beta chains from one sample sequenced in a study of Ad26.COV2.S vaccination and SARS-CoV-2 variants. Libraries were prepared by immunoSEQ multiplex PCR; TCRdb keeps only in-frame clonotypes and omits some of them. The table records about 350,000 clones, roughly 94% of them present only once. This material consisted of peripheral blood, taken after recovery from COVID-19. The receptors stem from a human donor who had recovered from COVID-19.

The V gene is TRBV6-5, the J gene TRBJ2-3; D is uncertain. Per germline, CDR1 MNHEY and CDR2 SVGAGI. This CDR3 comprises 12 residues. V was pared by 4 bases and J by 4 bases, with 6 bases between. CDR3 sequence: CASSSRPDTQYF. Written as DNA, the CDR3 is TGTGCCAGCAGTTCGCGCCCAGATACGCAGTATTTT.

The chain employs TRBV11-2 and TRBJ1-6; D is unclear. The V gene lost 1 base and the J gene lost 7 bases, with 8 bases spanning the gap. The CDR3 is 14 residues long. CDR1 is SGHAT, CDR2 FQNNGV, per germline. CDR3 region: CASSLVVGNSPLHF. The CDR3 DNA reads as TGTGCCAGCAGCTTAGTGGTGGGGAATTCACCCCTCCACTTT.

The chain carries TRBV6-2 or TRBV6-3 and TRBJ1-1; no reliable D call. The V end lost 2 bases, the J end lost 1 base, and 8 bases lay between the germline ends. The CDR3 consists of 14 residues. Germline-derived CDR1 and CDR2 are MNHEY and SVGEGT. The CDR3 coding sequence is TGTGCCAGCAGTTACAGGTCAGGGAACACTGAAGCTTTCTTT. Its translation is CASSYRSGNTEAFF.

The chain couples TRBV6-5 to TRBJ2-7, with 8 bases identical to TRBD1. The trim removed 5 bases at V and 3 bases at J, leaving 6 bases unmatched. This CDR3 contains 14 residues. Germline lookup yields CDR1 MNHEY and CDR2 SVGAGI. CDR3 residues: CASSKTGASYEQYF. The DNA of the CDR3 is TGTGCCAGCAGTAAGACAGGGGCGAGCTACGAGCAGTACTTC.

The genes are TRBV5-1 and TRBJ1-1; D remains unclear. CDR3 length equals 17 residues. Germline-derived CDR1 and CDR2 are SGHRS and YFSETQ. Trimming took off 1 base at V and 0 bases at J, with 16 bases between the two ends. The CDR3 coding sequence is TGCGCCAGCAGCTTGTCAGGTTCAGGTTGGGTGAACACTGAAGCTTTCTTT. Its translation is CASSLSGSGWVNTEAFF.

V gene TRBV6-6 combines with J gene TRBJ1-6; no clear D. V was shortened by 2 bases and J by 5 bases, with 10 bases between the two germline ends. CDR1 and CDR2 (germline): MNHNY, SVGAGI (reference sequence). The CDR3 is made up of 15 amino acids. For the CDR3, the DNA is TGTGCCAGCAGTTACGAGGGAACCGATAATTCACCCCTCCACTTT. It is translated as CASSYEGTDNSPLHF.

The chain employs TRBV19 and TRBJ2-1, with TRBD2 as a possible D gene (6 bases). From germline, CDR1 is LNHDA and CDR2 SQIVND (reference sequence). V shed 7 bases and J shed 13 bases, with 20 bases lying between them. This CDR3 is built from 13 residues. CDR3 sequence (DNA): TGTGCCAGTACCTTTTCGGGGCGGGGAATACAGTTCTTC. Its protein product is CASTFSGRGIQFF.